These 3 T cell receptor beta chains were sequenced from one sample in a study of blood T cell repertoires in COVID-19. The table came from immunoSEQ multiplex PCR; TCRdb's copy has only in-frame clones and leaves some out. The data contain 300,000 to 400,000 clones, around nine tenths of them singletons. Sequences were obtained from peripheral blood. The receptors were sampled from a woman aged 18-29 years who had recovered from COVID-19.

This sequence joins TRBV5-1 and TRBJ2-3; 13 nucleotides line up with TRBD2. This CDR3 has 17 amino acids. Per germline, CDR1 SGHRS and CDR2 YFSETQ. V trimming: 4 bases; J trimming: 2 bases; junction bases outside the gene matches: 7. CDR3 nucleotides: TGCGCCAGCAGCCCGACTAGCGGGAGGACCTTCACAGATACGCAGTATTTT. This gives the protein CASSPTSGRTFTDTQYF.

The rearrangement links TRBV28 to TRBJ1-5, with 9 bases identical to TRBD1. CDR1 is MDHEN, CDR2 SYDVKM, per germline. This CDR3 is 15 amino acids long. Unmatched junction bases numbered 6, after V lost 6 bases and J lost 3 bases. CDR3 DNA: TGTGCCAGCAGGGAACAGGGGGCTAACAATCAGCCCCAGCATTTT. This sequence encodes CASREQGANNQPQHF.

The chain recombines TRBV10-3 with TRBJ1-2; D is unclear. Germline CDR1 reads ENHRY; CDR2 reads SYGVKD. This CDR3 has 12 residues. V was shortened by 0 bases and J by 7 bases, with 6 bases between the two germline ends. The CDR3 region has the DNA TGTGCCATCAGTGAGTCGAGGCCTGGCTACACCTTC. Its translation is CAISESRPGYTF.